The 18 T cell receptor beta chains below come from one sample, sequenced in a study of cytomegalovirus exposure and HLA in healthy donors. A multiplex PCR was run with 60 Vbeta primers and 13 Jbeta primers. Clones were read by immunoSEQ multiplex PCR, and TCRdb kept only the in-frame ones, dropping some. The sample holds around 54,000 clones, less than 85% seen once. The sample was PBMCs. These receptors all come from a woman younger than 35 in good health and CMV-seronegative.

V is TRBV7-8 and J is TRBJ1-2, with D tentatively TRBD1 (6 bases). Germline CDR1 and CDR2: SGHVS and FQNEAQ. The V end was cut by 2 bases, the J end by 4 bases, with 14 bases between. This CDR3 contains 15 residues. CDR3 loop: CASSLQGLPPYGYTF. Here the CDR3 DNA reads TGTGCCAGCAGCTTACAGGGGCTGCCCCCCTATGGCTACACCTTC.

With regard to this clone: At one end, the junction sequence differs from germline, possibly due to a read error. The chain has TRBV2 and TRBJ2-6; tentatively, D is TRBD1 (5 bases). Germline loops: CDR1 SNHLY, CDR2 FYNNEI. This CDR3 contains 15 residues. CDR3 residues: CASSTTDSGANGLTF. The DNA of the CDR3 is TGTGCCAGCAGTACGACAGACTCTGGGGCCAACGGCCTGACTTTC.

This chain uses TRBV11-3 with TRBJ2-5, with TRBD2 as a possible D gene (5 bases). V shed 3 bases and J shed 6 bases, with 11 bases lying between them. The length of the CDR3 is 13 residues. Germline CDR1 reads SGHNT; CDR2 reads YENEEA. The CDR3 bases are TGTGCCAGCAGCTTGTCCGAGGGAAAGACCCAGTACTTC. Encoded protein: CASSLSEGKTQYF.

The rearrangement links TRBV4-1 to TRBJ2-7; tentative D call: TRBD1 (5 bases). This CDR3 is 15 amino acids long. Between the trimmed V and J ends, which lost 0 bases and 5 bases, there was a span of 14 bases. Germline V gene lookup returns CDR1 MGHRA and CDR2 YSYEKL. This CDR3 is CASSQDHPRADEQYF. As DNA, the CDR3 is TGCGCCAGCAGCCAAGATCACCCCAGGGCCGACGAGCAGTACTTC.

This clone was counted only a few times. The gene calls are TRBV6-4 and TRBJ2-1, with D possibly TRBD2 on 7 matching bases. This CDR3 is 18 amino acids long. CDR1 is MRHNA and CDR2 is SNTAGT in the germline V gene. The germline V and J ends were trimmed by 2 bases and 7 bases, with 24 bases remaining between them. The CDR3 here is CASSDHPPGGGSGNEQFF. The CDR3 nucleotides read TGTGCCAGCAGTGACCACCCTCCGGGGGGCGGGAGTGGGAATGAGCAGTTCTTC.

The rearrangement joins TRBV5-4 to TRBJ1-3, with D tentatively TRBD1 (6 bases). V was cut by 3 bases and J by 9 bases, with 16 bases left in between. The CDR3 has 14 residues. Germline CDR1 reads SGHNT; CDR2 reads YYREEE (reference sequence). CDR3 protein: CASSSRTEKSTIYF. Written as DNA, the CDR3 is TGTGCCAGCAGCTCCCGGACAGAGAAGAGCACCATATATTTT.

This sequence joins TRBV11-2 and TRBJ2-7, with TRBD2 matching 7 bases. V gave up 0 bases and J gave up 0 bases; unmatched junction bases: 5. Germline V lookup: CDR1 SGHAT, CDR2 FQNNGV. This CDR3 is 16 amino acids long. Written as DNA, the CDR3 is TGTGCCAGCAGCTTAGAGGTTAGCGGGCACTCCTACGAGCAGTACTTC. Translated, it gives CASSLEVSGHSYEQYF.

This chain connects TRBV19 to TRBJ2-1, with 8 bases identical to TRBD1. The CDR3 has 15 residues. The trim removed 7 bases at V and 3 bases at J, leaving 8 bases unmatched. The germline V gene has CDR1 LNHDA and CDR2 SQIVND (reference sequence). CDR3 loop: CASTLGQGYYNEQFF. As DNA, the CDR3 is TGTGCCAGTACGTTAGGACAGGGCTACTACAATGAGCAGTTCTTC.

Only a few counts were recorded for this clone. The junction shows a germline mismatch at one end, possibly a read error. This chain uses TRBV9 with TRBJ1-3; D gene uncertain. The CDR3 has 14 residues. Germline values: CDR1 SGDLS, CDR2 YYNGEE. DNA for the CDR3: TGTGCCAGCAGCGTAGGAGGGTATGGAGACACCATATATTTT. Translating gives CASSVGGYGDTIYF.

The CDR3 protein is CATSRYSGSLADTQYF. The CDR3 DNA sequence: TGTGCCACCAGCAGGTATAGCGGGAGTCTCGCAGATACGCAGTATTTT. The chain combines TRBV15 with TRBJ2-3; 9 positions agree with TRBD2. The J segment lost 4 bases and the V segment lost 3 bases, leaving 8 bases of the junction unmatched. The CDR3 contains 16 residues. Per germline, CDR1 LNHNV and CDR2 YYDKDF (reference sequence).

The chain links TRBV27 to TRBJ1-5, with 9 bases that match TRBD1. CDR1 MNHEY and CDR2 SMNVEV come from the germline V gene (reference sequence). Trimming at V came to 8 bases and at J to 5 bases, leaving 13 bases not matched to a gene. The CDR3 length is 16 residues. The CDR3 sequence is CASRDRAVSGHQPQHF. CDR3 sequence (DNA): TGTGCCAGCCGGGACAGGGCTGTTTCTGGGCATCAGCCCCAGCATTTT.

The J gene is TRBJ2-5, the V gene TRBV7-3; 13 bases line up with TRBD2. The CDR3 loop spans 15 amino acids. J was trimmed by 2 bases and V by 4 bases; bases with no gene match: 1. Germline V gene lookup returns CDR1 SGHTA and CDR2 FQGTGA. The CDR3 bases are TGTGCCAGCAGCTCGGGACTAGCGGGACAAGAGACCCAGTACTTC. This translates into CASSSGLAGQETQYF.

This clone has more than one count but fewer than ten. The CDR3 coding sequence is TGTGCCAGCAGCCGAGGGACAATCGTGGAAGCTTTCTTT. Translating it yields CASSRGTIVEAFF. The V call is TRBV27, the J call TRBJ1-1; weak D call: TRBD1 (6 bases). Germline CDR1 MNHEY, CDR2 SMNVEV (reference sequence). The CDR3 runs to 13 residues. The ends were cut back, 6 bases at V and 8 bases at J, with 16 bases in the middle.

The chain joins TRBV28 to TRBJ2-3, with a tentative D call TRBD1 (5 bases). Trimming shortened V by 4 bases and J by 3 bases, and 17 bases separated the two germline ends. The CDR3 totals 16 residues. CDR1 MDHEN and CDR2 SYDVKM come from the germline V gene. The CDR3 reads CASSSGRRAQTDTQYF. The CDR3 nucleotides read TGTGCCAGCAGTTCGGGTCGCAGGGCGCAGACAGATACGCAGTATTTT.

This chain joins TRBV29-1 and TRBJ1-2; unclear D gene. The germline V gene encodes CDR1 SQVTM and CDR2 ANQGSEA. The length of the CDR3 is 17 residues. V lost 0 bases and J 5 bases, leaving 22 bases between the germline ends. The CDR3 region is CSVEDYGRPSASYGYTF. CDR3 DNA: TGCAGCGTTGAAGACTACGGCAGGCCCTCTGCATCTTATGGCTACACCTTC. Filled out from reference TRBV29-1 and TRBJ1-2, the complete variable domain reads SAVISQKPSRDICQRGTSLTIQCQVDSQVTMMFWYRQQPGQSLTLIATANQGSEATYESGFVIDKFPISRPNLTFSTLTVSNMSPEDSSIYLCSVEDYGRPSASYGYTFGSGTRLTVV.

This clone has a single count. DNA for the CDR3: TGTGCCAGCAGCTCGGGACAGTATGAAAAACTGTTTTTT. This sequence encodes CASSSGQYEKLFF. The rearrangement joins TRBV11-2 to TRBJ1-4, with TRBD1 identical over 7 bases. The junction had 2 bases not matched to a gene; V was cut back by 4 bases and J by 6 bases. The CDR3 totals 13 residues. Germline CDR1 is SGHAT and CDR2 is FQNNGV.

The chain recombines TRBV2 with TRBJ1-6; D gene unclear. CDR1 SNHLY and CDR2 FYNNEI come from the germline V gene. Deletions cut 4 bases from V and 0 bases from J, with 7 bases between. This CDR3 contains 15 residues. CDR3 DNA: TGTGCCAGCAGTGTGGAGGGCTCCTATAATTCACCCCTCCACTTT. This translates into CASSVEGSYNSPLHF.

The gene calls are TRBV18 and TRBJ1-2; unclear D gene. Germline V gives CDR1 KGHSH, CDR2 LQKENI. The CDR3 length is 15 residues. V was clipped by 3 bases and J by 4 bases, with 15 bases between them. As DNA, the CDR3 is TGTGCCAGCTCACCCAGCAGAGCGGACCTCTATGGCTACACCTTC. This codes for CASSPSRADLYGYTF.